This T cell receptor (beta chain) was captured by sequencing in a study of OX40 agonist ivuxolimab in advanced cancers. TCRdb's copy holds only in-frame clones and misses some; the assay was immunoSEQ multiplex PCR. The sample has tens of thousands of clones; 70% to 90% are singletons. The CDR3 has 13 residues. Germline assignment: CDR1 SGHRS and CDR2 YFSETQ. This chain joins TRBV5-1 and TRBJ2-5; 7 positions match TRBD1. The J call may be incorrect, as the DNA end agrees better with TRBJ2-7. The sample in question was CD4+ or CD8+ T cells sorted from blood, obtained in a trial of the OX40 agonist ivuxolimab. This clonotype originated in an adult with an advanced solid tumor such as melanoma, head and neck, liver or kidney cancer. The CDR3 DNA reads TGCGCCAGCAGCGAAAGACAGGGCTCCGAGCAGTACTTC. Residues: CASSERQGSEQYF.